This TCR beta chain derives from a study of neurological immune-mediated disorders. The CDR3 is made up of 15 amino acids. Germline lookup yields CDR1 LNHDA and CDR2 SQIVND (reference sequence). Trimming stripped 7 bases from V and 1 base from J, with 15 bases between. cDNA synthesis was performed by 5'RACE with 10-nucleotide random UMIs. One entry per CDR3 protein results from TCRdb running MiXCR on the 5' RACE reads. The sample comprises approximately 58,000 distinct CDR3 sequences, about an eighth of which are singletons, and around 1.9% rests with the top ten. General observations from the study: Subjects shared no identical expanded-clone CDR3 amino acid sequences, suggesting private TCR-beta repertoires in all groups.

Comments on this clonotype: Its target is not known.

The V gene is TRBV19, the J gene TRBJ2-3; the D gene is possibly TRBD1 (6 bases). The sequence derives from a man aged 55 to 70 in good health. Sequencing was done on a sample of PBMCs. Here the CDR3 DNA reads TGTGCCAGTAACACCCCAGGGGCTGGCACAGATACGCAGTATTTT. This translates into CASNTPGAGTDTQYF.